The rows below give T cell receptor beta chains drawn from one sample of a study of blood T cell repertoires in COVID-19. Sequenced by immunoSEQ multiplex PCR; TCRdb stores in-frame clones only, minus some. The top ten clones hold about an eighth of a sample with around 170,000 clones, approximately 80% of them seen once. Sequences were obtained from PBMCs or T cells enriched from blood (not recorded which). Receptors were obtained from a man aged 45-65 years who had recovered from COVID-19. The CDR3 runs from the conserved cysteine through the conserved F or W. Each record gives: V gene, J gene, D gene, CDR3 protein. The D gene is left open where the match is weak.

>TRBV19|TRBJ1-1|TRBD1
CASSRQGAGRTEAFF
>TRBV29-1|TRBJ2-7|TRBD1
CSVHRGLKGPPSCSYEQYF
>TRBV4-1|TRBJ1-3|NA
CASSQDSTTGNTIYF
>TRBV30|TRBJ1-1|TRBD1
CAWSPLGQGNTEAFF
>TRBV19|TRBJ2-7|NA
CASSKGDGPYEQYF
>TRBV4-3|TRBJ2-3|NA
CASSPGGWTQYF
>TRBV7-2|TRBJ1-5|NA
CASSLDRVGNQPQHF
>TRBV2|TRBJ1-2|TRBD1
CASSERMGQGLGGYTF
>TRBV18|TRBJ2-7|TRBD1
CASSYSGTGGYEQYF
>TRBV5-1|TRBJ2-5|TRBD1
CASSLGDRETQYF
>TRBV7-2|TRBJ2-7|NA
CASSLGAKAGEQYF
>TRBV7-9|TRBJ1-3|NA
CASRAGDGNTIYF
>TRBV18|TRBJ1-1|NA
CASSAGMNTEAFF
>TRBV7-3|TRBJ2-5|TRBD2
CASSVGLAGGTRETQYF
>TRBV27|TRBJ2-7|NA
CASSFSGNYEQYF
>TRBV5-1|TRBJ2-7|TRBD2
CASSLGTGPSREEQYF
>TRBV2|TRBJ1-1|NA
CASSRREAFF
>TRBV19|TRBJ1-5|NA
CASSAQPGHNQPQHF
>TRBV11-1|TRBJ1-2|NA
CASSQDGGGGYTF
>TRBV7-2|TRBJ2-3|TRBD1
CASSPGQATDTQYF